A selection of T cell receptor beta chains follows, all from one sample in a study of blood T cell repertoires in COVID-19. Profiled with immunoSEQ multiplex PCR; TCRdb holds only in-frame clones, not every one. The sample contains 300,000 to 400,000 clones, around 88% of which appear only once. Specimen: peripheral blood. These TCRs come from a woman younger than 45 with COVID-19, enrolled during active disease. Both conserved end residues are part of each CDR3. Fields, in order: V gene, J gene, D gene, clone size, CDR3 protein, CDR3 DNA. The D gene is left open where the match is weak. Size tells how often a clone was seen (once, few, many) or the class of an expanded clone, and some rows leave it out.

TRBV27	TRBJ1-1	TRBD1	-	CASSPSTGNGAVNTEAFF	TGTGCCAGCAGTCCGTCGACAGGGAACGGCGCGGTGAACACTGAAGCTTTCTTT
TRBV27	TRBJ1-4	-	-	CASSSTNEKLFF	TGTGCCAGCAGTTCCACAAATGAAAAACTGTTTTTT
TRBV18	TRBJ1-2	-	-	CASSPRQAEANYGYTF	TGTGCCAGCTCACCACGACAGGCCGAAGCTAACTATGGCTACACCTTC
TRBV19	TRBJ2-2	-	-	CASSMGHSSFNTGELFF	TGTGCCAGTAGTATGGGACACAGCTCTTTCAACACCGGGGAGCTGTTTTTT
TRBV3-1/TRBV3-2	TRBJ1-2	-	-	CASSPTALNYGYTF	TGTGCCAGCAGCCCCACAGCTCTGAACTATGGCTACACCTTC
TRBV7-9	TRBJ1-4	TRBD1	-	CASSLGDSSEKLFF	TGTGCCAGCAGCTTAGGGGACAGTTCTGAAAAACTGTTTTTT
TRBV29-1	TRBJ2-1	TRBD2	-	CSVGPSGGPNEQFF	TGCAGCGTTGGCCCTAGCGGGGGTCCCAATGAGCAGTTCTTC
TRBV2	TRBJ1-5	TRBD1	-	CASSGPGTGDNQPQHF	TGTGCCAGCAGTGGCCCCGGGACAGGGGACAATCAGCCCCAGCATTTT
TRBV28	TRBJ1-3	-	-	CASSLRGIVSGNTIYF	TGTGCCAGCAGTTTAAGGGGGATAGTCTCTGGAAACACCATATATTTT
TRBV19	TRBJ1-1	-	-	CASSIADSGNTEAFF	TGTGCCAGTAGTATCGCCGATTCAGGGAACACTGAAGCTTTCTTT
TRBV5-1	TRBJ2-7	TRBD2	-	CASSLGGGSYEQYF	TGCGCCAGCAGCCTGGGGGGGGGCTCCTACGAGCAGTACTTC
TRBV27	TRBJ1-2	TRBD1	-	CATRDRDYGYTF	TGTGCCACCAGGGACAGGGACTATGGCTACACCTTC
TRBV28	TRBJ1-5	TRBD1	-	CASSASSGGATLRHF	TGTGCCAGCAGTGCATCTTCAGGGGGCGCGACGTTGAGGCATTTT
TRBV2	TRBJ1-4	-	-	CASMGEKLFF	TGTGCCAGCATGGGCGAAAAACTGTTTTTT
TRBV9	TRBJ2-4	TRBD1	once	CASSDATDRDHKNIQYF	TGTGCCAGCAGCGACGCCACCGACAGGGACCACAAAAACATTCAGTACTTC
TRBV29-1	TRBJ2-3	TRBD2	-	CSAVRAGSSTDTQYF	TGCAGCGCTGTGCGAGCGGGGAGTAGCACAGATACGCAGTATTTT
TRBV7-8	TRBJ1-1	TRBD1	-	CASSRDSTNTEAFF	TGTGCCAGCAGCAGGGACAGCACGAACACTGAAGCTTTCTTT
TRBV11-2	TRBJ1-2	-	-	CASSLVAGGTNYGYTF	TGTGCCAGCAGCTTAGTGGCGGGGGGGACTAACTATGGCTACACCTTC
TRBV5-5	TRBJ2-7	-	-	CASSLAPFPYEQYF	TGTGCCAGCAGCTTAGCCCCCTTCCCCTACGAGCAGTACTTC
TRBV5-4	TRBJ2-5	-	-	CASSPRGETQYF	TGTGCCAGCAGCCCTAGGGGGGAGACCCAGTACTTC
TRBV30	TRBJ2-3	TRBD1	-	CAWSAGTGFTDTQYF	TGTGCCTGGAGCGCCGGGACAGGGTTTACAGATACGCAGTATTTT
TRBV5-4	TRBJ2-3	TRBD2	-	CASTSGVKDTQYF	TGTGCCAGCACCAGCGGGGTGAAAGATACGCAGTATTTT
TRBV19	TRBJ1-4	-	few	CASSIRQSTNEKLFF	TGTGCCAGTTCCATCCGACAGTCAACTAATGAAAAACTGTTTTTT
TRBV2	TRBJ1-2	-	few	CASSETDTSYGYTF	TGTGCCAGCAGTGAAACCGACACTTCATATGGCTACACCTTC
TRBV3-1/TRBV3-2	TRBJ1-2	-	-	CASSQLAGNYGYTF	TGTGCCAGCAGCCAATTGGCAGGGAACTATGGCTACACCTTC
TRBV12-3/TRBV12-4	TRBJ2-2	TRBD2	-	CASGGDTGELFF	TGTGCCTCGGGGGGGGACACCGGGGAGCTGTTTTTT
TRBV2	TRBJ1-4	TRBD1	-	CASSGGQGNEKLFF	TGTGCCAGCAGTGGGGGACAGGGAAACGAAAAACTGTTTTTT
TRBV2	TRBJ1-1	TRBD1	once	CASRDRGRSTEAFF	TGTGCCAGCAGGGACAGGGGGCGTAGCACTGAAGCTTTCTTT
TRBV11-3	TRBJ2-7	-	-	CASSLVASSYEQYF	TGTGCCAGCAGCTTAGTGGCCAGCTCCTACGAGCAGTACTTC
TRBV6-5	TRBJ1-6	TRBD1	-	CASSQGAGANSPLHF	TGTGCCAGCAGCCAGGGGGCAGGGGCGAATTCACCCCTCCACTTT
TRBV28	TRBJ2-3	-	-	CASSPQGITDTQYF	TGTGCCAGCAGTCCCCAGGGAATTACAGATACGCAGTATTTT
TRBV13	TRBJ2-3	TRBD2	-	CASSPRTSGGDPTDTQYF	TGTGCCAGCAGCCCGAGGACTAGCGGGGGGGATCCCACAGATACGCAGTATTTT
TRBV10-3	TRBJ1-6	-	once	CAISPRSYNSPLHF	TGTGCCATCAGCCCCAGGTCCTATAATTCACCCCTCCACTTT
TRBV21-1	TRBJ1-5	-	-	CASPNQPQHF	TGTGCCAGTCCGAATCAGCCCCAGCATTTT
TRBV5-1	TRBJ1-2	-	once	CASSLDGQNYGYTF	TGCGCCAGCAGCTTGGATGGACAAAACTATGGCTACACCTTC
TRBV5-1	TRBJ2-1	-	-	CASSSAPGEDEQFF	TGCGCCAGCAGCTCGGCTCCCGGGGAGGATGAGCAGTTCTTC
TRBV29-1	TRBJ2-1	-	-	CSFFQGYEQFF	TGCAGCTTTTTCCAGGGGTATGAGCAGTTCTTC